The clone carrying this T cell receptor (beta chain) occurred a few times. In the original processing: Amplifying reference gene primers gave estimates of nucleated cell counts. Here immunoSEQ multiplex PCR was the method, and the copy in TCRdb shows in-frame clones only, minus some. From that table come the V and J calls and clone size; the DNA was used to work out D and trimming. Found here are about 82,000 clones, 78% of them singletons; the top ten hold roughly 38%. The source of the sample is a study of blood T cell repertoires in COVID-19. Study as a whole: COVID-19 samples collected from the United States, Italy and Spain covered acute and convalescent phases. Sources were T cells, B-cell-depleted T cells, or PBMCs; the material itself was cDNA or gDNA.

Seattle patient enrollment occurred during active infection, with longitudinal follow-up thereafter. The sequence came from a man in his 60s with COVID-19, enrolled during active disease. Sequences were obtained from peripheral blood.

CDR3 amino acids: CASSSGQGAFNEQFF. The CDR3 DNA is TGCGCCAGCAGCTCAGGACAGGGGGCATTCAATGAGCAGTTCTTC. This sequence joins TRBV5-1 and TRBJ2-1; 11 nucleotides line up with TRBD1. Trimming cost V 3 bases and J 6 bases; bases outside gene matches: 5. Germline V CDR1 and CDR2: SGHRS, YFSETQ. This CDR3 has 15 amino acids. Complete variable domain (other parts from reference TRBV5-1 and TRBJ2-1): KAGVTQTPRYLIKTRGQQVTLSCSPISGHRSVSWYQQTPGQGLQFLFEYFSETQRNKGNFPGRFSGRQFSNSRSEMNVSTLELGDSALYLCASSSGQGAFNEQFFGPGTRLTVL.